This note documents a single T cell receptor (beta chain) sequence. In germline, CDR1 is MNHNS, CDR2 SASEGT. CDR3 size: 16 residues. Trimming at V came to 2 bases and at J to 5 bases, leaving 8 bases not matched to a gene. In the original processing: Reference gene primers were amplified, and this amplification served to estimate nucleated cell counts. Only in-frame clones appear in the TCRdb table, and some are missing; sequencing was by immunoSEQ multiplex PCR. D and trimming come from the DNA, and the V and J calls and clone size come from that table. The sample shows roughly 350,000 clones, 85% of them seen only once. The data stem from a study of blood T cell repertoires in COVID-19. Study summary: Sites in the United States, Italy and Spain provided acute and convalescent COVID-19 samples.

This chain links TRBV6-1 with TRBJ2-7; 11 bases align to TRBD1. The sequence was collected from a woman aged 18-30 years with acute or convalescent COVID-19. Sequencing input: peripheral blood. DNA for the CDR3: TGTGCCAGCAGTGAATTCGGATTGGGACAGGGGGACGAGCAGTACTTC. It codes for CASSEFGLGQGDEQYF.